This paragraph reports one T cell receptor (beta chain). Its target is not known. A much larger clone sits a single nucleotide away, making a read error possible. Combining a sample-barcoded 5' primer with a J-beta primer mix, a second PCR ran for roughly 6 to 12 cycles. Each cDNA molecule was tagged by a template-switch adaptor that had 12 random nucleotides. TCRdb passed the 5' RACE reads through MiXCR, listing each CDR3 protein once. This sample has hundreds of thousands of distinct CDR3 sequences, with under 30% found just once. Germline assignment: CDR1 MNHEY and CDR2 SMNVEV (reference sequence). The V end lost 5 bases, the J end lost 5 bases, and 14 bases lay between the germline ends. CDR3 length equals 14 residues. The source of the sample is a study of blood T cells in healthy people across ages. With each sample, at least 5 micrograms of total RNA were extracted. Overall study results and limits: TCR beta diversity per million T cells fell roughly linearly with age.

The sample consisted of blood. The TCR originated in an elderly woman in good health. This chain uses TRBV27 with TRBJ2-3; no definite D call. CDR3 residues: CASSRATRIDTQYF. The CDR3 DNA reads as TGTGCCAGCAGTCGGGCGACGCGTATAGATACGCAGTATTTT.